This TCR beta chain originates from a study of CD8+CD57+ T cells in acquired aplastic anemia. The study, taken as a whole, reports: Statistical testing detected no significant gap in CD8+ Simpson's diversity between patients and controls. Both patients and controls carried the same twenty-nine CD8+ CDR3 sequences.

The table lists this clonotype with a count of one. Its matching antigen is unknown. Genomic DNA acted as the template from which TCR beta VDJ combination and CDR3 sequence profiling were carried out. TCRdb recomputed calls from the reads with MiXCR, one row per CDR3 protein. The profile covers some 210,000 distinct CDR3 sequences, with approximately 60% appearing a single time and 25% to 30% taken by the ten largest. Trimming left V 6 bases short and J 7 bases short, with 22 bases between. The CDR3 runs 15 residues. Per the germline V gene, CDR1 is KGHSH and CDR2 is LQKENI. This receptor was identified in a human donor in good health. The rearrangement links TRBV18 to TRBJ2-7; the D gene is possibly TRBD1 (5 bases). Specimen: sorted CD4+, CD8+, or CD8+CD57+ T cells (not recorded which) from PBMCs. As DNA, the CDR3 is TGTGCCAGCTCCCTCATTGGGCAGGGTGAGTGGGAGCAGTACTTC. It yields the protein CASSLIGQGEWEQYF.